Shown below are 15 T cell receptor beta chains from a single sample sequenced in a study of regulatory T cells. The PCR used 52 TRBV and 13 TRBJ primers. This table comes from immunoSEQ multiplex PCR, and its TCRdb copy is limited to in-frame clones, with some not included. The profile shows around 15,000 clones, approximately 92% of them singletons. Sequencing used CD8+ T cells sorted from blood. These receptors originate from a person aged 18 to 35 with CD3G deficiency.

J is TRBJ1-5 and V is TRBV19; 8 nucleotides line up with TRBD1. CDR3 length: 18 amino acids. The V segment lost 0 bases and the J segment 9 bases; nucleotides outside the gene matches: 16. Germline V gene lookup returns CDR1 LNHDA and CDR2 SQIVND (reference sequence). The CDR3 spells CASSIDPPLTGALWPQHF. CDR3 DNA sequence: TGTGCCAGTAGTATAGATCCCCCCCTGACAGGGGCCCTGTGGCCCCAGCATTTT.

The rearrangement uses TRBV7-2 and TRBJ2-3; D not resolved. The CDR3 spans 11 residues. Germline CDR1 reads SGHTA; CDR2 reads FQGNSA. V dropped 5 bases and J dropped 5 bases, with 5 bases sitting between them. CDR3 in amino acids: CASSDGDTQYF. CDR3 DNA: TGTGCCAGCAGCGATGGAGATACGCAGTATTTT.

The CDR3 nucleotides read TGTGCCTGGAGTCCTGGGTGGGGACAGGGGGCGAGCGACGAGCAGTACTTC. It codes for CAWSPGWGQGASDEQYF. The rearrangement joins TRBV30 to TRBJ2-7; 12 bases match TRBD1. Trimming cost V 2 bases and J 5 bases; bases outside gene matches: 13. The germline CDR1 and CDR2 sequences are GTSNPN and SVGIG (reference sequence). This CDR3 has 17 residues. Complete variable domain (other parts from reference TRBV30 and TRBJ2-7): SQTIHQWPATLVQPVGSPLSLECTVEGTSNPNLYWYRQAAGRGLQLLFYSVGIGQISSEVPQNLSASRPQDRQFILSSKKLLLSDSGFYLCAWSPGWGQGASDEQYFGPGTRLTVT.

J is TRBJ2-2 and V is TRBV6-6; D remains ambiguous. Germline values: CDR1 MNHNY, CDR2 SVGAGI (reference sequence). V gave up 8 bases and J gave up 5 bases, with 9 bases separating them. The CDR3 runs to 12 residues. The CDR3, as DNA: TGTGCCAGCCGGCTCTCAACCGGGGAGCTGTTTTTT. This sequence encodes CASRLSTGELFF.

The rearrangement uses TRBV7-6 and TRBJ1-6, with 8 bases lining up with TRBD1. This CDR3 has 17 amino acids. The germline V gene encodes CDR1 SGHVS and CDR2 FNYEAQ. The V and J ends lost 2 bases and 6 bases, in that order; junction bases with no gene match: 9. In DNA form, the CDR3 reads TGTGCCAGCAGCTTAACACCGCAGGGGGCGTTTAATTCACCCCTCCACTTT. Translated: CASSLTPQGAFNSPLHF.

The chain links TRBV6-6 to TRBJ1-5, with a tentative D call TRBD1 (5 bases). CDR3 length: 13 residues. Between the trimmed V and J ends, which lost 7 bases and 2 bases, there was a span of 9 bases. Germline lookup yields CDR1 MNHNY and CDR2 SVGAGI (reference sequence). The CDR3 is CASTTGGNQPQHF. Written as DNA, the CDR3 is TGTGCCAGCACCACGGGGGGCAATCAGCCCCAGCATTTT.

This chain connects TRBV2 to TRBJ2-5, with 12 bases matching TRBD2. V was pared by 4 bases and J by 1 base, with 1 base of the junction left unmatched. The germline CDR1 and CDR2 sequences are SNHLY and FYNNEI. The CDR3 consists of 15 residues. The CDR3 DNA reads as TGTGCCAGCAGTGCTAGCGGGGGGGCCCAAGAGACCCAGTACTTC. Protein: CASSASGGAQETQYF.

The rearrangement uses TRBV27 and TRBJ1-5; D is possibly TRBD1 (6 bases). CDR1 is MNHEY, CDR2 SMNVEV, per germline (reference sequence). The V end was cut by 6 bases, the J end by 2 bases, with 17 bases between. CDR3 length: 16 residues. DNA for the CDR3: TGTGCCAGCAGGCCACGGGGGCGCGTTGGCAATCAGCCCCAGCATTTT. It encodes CASRPRGRVGNQPQHF.

V usage is TRBV4-1 and J usage is TRBJ2-7; 7 bases fit TRBD1. Germline assignment: CDR1 MGHRA and CDR2 YSYEKL. This CDR3 contains 15 residues. After removal of 1 base from V and 1 base from J, the junction contained 4 bases not matched to a gene. The CDR3 reads CASSQGPGGSYEQYF. CDR3 DNA sequence: TGCGCCAGCAGCCAAGGCCCAGGGGGTTCCTACGAGCAGTACTTC.

The chain carries TRBV6-5 and TRBJ2-1, with 8 bases lining up with TRBD1. CDR3 length: 14 amino acids. CDR1 and CDR2 (germline): MNHEY, SVGAGI. With V trimmed by 9 bases and J by 7 bases, 11 bases remained unmatched. In DNA form, the CDR3 reads TGTGCCAGGGCTAGTCGGACAGGGAAAAATGAGCAGTTCTTC. It specifies CARASRTGKNEQFF.

The gene calls are TRBV7-7 and TRBJ1-1, with 7 nucleotides matching TRBD1. The CDR3 covers 17 residues. Per germline, CDR1 SSHAT and CDR2 FNYEAQ (reference sequence). V was clipped by 5 bases and J by 3 bases; unmatched bases: 15. The CDR3: CASSRPGQPPEDTEAFF. The CDR3 DNA sequence: TGTGCCAGCAGCCGTCCGGGACAGCCACCTGAGGACACTGAAGCTTTCTTT.

The rearrangement uses TRBV9 and TRBJ1-1, with a tentative D call TRBD1 (5 bases). Germline CDR1 and CDR2: SGDLS and YYNGEE. This CDR3 region has 16 residues. V was pared by 0 bases and J by 3 bases, with 15 bases between. CDR3 amino acids: CASSVGDPLFDTEAFF. CDR3 bases: TGTGCCAGCAGCGTAGGGGACCCCCTATTTGACACTGAAGCTTTCTTT.

The rearrangement links TRBV9 to TRBJ2-3, with TRBD2 matching over 8 bases. J gave up 4 bases and V 5 bases, and 9 bases lay outside the gene matches. The length of the CDR3 is 15 residues. Germline lookup yields CDR1 SGDLS and CDR2 YYNGEE. The CDR3: CASSKTGGQSDTQYF. In DNA, the CDR3 is TGTGCCAGCAGTAAGACGGGGGGGCAGTCAGATACGCAGTATTTT.

The chain is built from TRBV4-1 and TRBJ2-3; maybe TRBD2 (7 bases). There are 15 residues in the CDR3. Trimming took off 4 bases at V and 2 bases at J, with 13 bases between the two ends. Per germline, CDR1 MGHRA and CDR2 YSYEKL. The CDR3 DNA sequence: TGCGCCAGCAGCCTACAGGGAGGGACCACAGATACGCAGTATTTT. It translates to CASSLQGGTTDTQYF.

This clone was seen more than once but under ten times. The V call is TRBV2, the J call TRBJ1-2, with TRBD1 as a possible D gene (5 bases). Trimming took off 6 bases at V and 6 bases at J, with 14 bases between the two ends. This CDR3 has 13 residues. Germline CDR1 reads SNHLY; CDR2 reads FYNNEI. This CDR3 reads CASSSGGDDGYTF. CDR3 DNA sequence: TGTGCCAGCAGCTCTGGGGGGGATGATGGCTACACCTTC. Using reference TRBV2 and TRBJ1-2 for the parts outside the CDR3, the full variable domain is EPEVTQTPSHQVTQMGQEVILRCVPISNHLYFYWYRQILGQKVEFLVSFYNNEISEKSEIFDDQFSVERPDGSNFTLKIRSTKLEDSAMYFCASSSGGDDGYTFGSGTRLTVV.